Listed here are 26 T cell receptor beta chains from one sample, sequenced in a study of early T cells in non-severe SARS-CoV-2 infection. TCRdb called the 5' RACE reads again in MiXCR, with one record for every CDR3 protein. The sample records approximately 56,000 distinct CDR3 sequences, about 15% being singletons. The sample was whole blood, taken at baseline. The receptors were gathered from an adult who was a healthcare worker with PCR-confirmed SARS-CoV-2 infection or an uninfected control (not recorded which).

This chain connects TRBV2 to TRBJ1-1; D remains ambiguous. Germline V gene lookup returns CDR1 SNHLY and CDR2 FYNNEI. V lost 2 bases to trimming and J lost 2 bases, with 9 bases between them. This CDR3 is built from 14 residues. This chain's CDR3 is CASSEFGSNTEAFF. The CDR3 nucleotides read TGTGCCAGCAGTGAATTTGGGAGCAACACTGAAGCTTTCTTT.

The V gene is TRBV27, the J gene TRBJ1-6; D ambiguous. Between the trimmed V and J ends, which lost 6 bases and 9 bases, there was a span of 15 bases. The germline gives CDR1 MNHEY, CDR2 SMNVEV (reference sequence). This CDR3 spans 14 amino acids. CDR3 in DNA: TGTGCCAGCAGGGGTTCCTCGGGAAGTTCACCCCTCCACTTT. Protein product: CASRGSSGSSPLHF.

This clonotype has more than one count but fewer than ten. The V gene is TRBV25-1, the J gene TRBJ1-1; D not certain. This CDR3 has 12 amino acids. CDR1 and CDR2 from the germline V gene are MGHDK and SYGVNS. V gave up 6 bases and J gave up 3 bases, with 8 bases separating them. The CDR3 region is CASRAVYTEAFF. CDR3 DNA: TGTGCCAGCAGGGCCGTGTACACTGAAGCTTTCTTT.

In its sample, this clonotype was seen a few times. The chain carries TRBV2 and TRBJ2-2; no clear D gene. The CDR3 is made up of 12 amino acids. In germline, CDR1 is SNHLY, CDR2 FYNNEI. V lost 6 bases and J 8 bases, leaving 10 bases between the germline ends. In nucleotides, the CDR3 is TGTGCCAGCAGCTATAACCTGGGGGAGCTGTTTTTT. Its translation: CASSYNLGELFF.

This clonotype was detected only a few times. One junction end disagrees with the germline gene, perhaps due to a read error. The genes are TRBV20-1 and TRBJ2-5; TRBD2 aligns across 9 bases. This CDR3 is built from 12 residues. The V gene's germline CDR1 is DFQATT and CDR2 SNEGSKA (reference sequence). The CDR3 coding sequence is TGTACCGTAGCGGGAGAGGGAAAGACCCAGTACTTC. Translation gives CTVAGEGKTQYF.

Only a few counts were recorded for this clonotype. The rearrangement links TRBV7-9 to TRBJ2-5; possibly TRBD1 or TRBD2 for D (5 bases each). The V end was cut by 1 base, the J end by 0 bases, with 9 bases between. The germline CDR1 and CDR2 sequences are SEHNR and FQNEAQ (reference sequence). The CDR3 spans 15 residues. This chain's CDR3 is CASSLGDRYQETQYF. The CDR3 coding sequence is TGTGCCAGCAGCTTAGGGGACCGGTACCAAGAGACCCAGTACTTC.

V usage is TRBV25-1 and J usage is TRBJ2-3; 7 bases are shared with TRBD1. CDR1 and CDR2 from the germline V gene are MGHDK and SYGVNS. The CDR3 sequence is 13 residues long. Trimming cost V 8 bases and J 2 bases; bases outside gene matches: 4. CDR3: CASRDSITDTQYF. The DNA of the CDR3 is TGTGCCAGCCGGGACAGCATCACAGATACGCAGTATTTT.

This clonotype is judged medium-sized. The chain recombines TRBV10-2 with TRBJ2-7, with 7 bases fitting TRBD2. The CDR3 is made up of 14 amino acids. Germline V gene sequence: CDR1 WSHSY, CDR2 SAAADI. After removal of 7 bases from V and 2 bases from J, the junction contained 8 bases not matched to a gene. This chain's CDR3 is CASNPSGLPYEQYF. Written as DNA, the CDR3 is TGCGCCAGCAATCCTAGCGGCCTACCCTACGAGCAGTACTTC.

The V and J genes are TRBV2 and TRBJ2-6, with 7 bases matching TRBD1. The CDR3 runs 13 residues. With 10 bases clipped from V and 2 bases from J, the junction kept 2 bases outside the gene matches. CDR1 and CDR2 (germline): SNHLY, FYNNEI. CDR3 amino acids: CANRGPGANVLTF. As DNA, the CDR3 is TGTGCCAACAGGGGTCCTGGGGCCAACGTCCTGACTTTC.

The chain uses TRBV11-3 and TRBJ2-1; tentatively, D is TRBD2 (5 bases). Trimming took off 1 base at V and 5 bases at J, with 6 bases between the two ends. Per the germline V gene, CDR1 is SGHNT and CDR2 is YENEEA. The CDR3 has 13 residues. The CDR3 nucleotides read TGTGCCAGCAGCTTAGGAGCGGACAATGAGCAGTTCTTC. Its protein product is CASSLGADNEQFF.

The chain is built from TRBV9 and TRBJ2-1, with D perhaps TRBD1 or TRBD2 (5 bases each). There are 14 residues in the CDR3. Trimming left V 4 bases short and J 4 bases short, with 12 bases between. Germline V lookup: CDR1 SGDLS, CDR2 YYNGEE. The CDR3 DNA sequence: TGTGCCAGCAGCCCCGGGACCTATTACAATGAGCAGTTCTTC. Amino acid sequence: CASSPGTYYNEQFF.

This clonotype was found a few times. CDR3 region: CSATGGVAYNEQFF. DNA of the CDR3: TGCAGTGCAACAGGGGGAGTAGCCTACAATGAGCAGTTCTTC. This rearrangement joins TRBV20-1 to TRBJ2-1; the match to TRBD1 covers 8 bases. Germline V CDR1 and CDR2: DFQATT, SNEGSKA (reference sequence). Unmatched junction bases numbered 6, after V lost 6 bases and J lost 2 bases. The CDR3 has 14 amino acids.

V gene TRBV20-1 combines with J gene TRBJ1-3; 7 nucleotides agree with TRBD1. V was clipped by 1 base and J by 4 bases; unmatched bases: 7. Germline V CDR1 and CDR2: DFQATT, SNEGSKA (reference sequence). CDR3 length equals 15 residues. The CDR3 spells CSARAGGDRGNTIYF. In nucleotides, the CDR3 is TGCAGTGCTAGAGCAGGTGGGGACAGAGGAAACACCATATATTTT.

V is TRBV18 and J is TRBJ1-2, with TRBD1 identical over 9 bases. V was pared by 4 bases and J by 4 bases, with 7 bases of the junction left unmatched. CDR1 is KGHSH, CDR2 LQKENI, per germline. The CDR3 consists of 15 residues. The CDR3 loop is CASSQGTGIFYGYTF. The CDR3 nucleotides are TGTGCCAGCTCACAAGGGACAGGGATCTTCTATGGCTACACCTTC.

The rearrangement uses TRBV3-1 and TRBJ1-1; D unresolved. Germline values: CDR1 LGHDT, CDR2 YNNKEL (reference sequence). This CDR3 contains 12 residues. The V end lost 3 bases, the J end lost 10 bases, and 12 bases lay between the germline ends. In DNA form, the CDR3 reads TGTGCCAGCAGCCACGGTGGTAGTGGAGCTTTCTTT. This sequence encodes CASSHGGSGAFF. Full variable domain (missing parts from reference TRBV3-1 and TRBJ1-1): DTAVSQTPKYLVTQMGNDKSIKCEQNLGHDTMYWYKQDSKKFLKIMFSYNNKELIINETVPNRFSPKSPDKAHLNLHINSLELGDSAVYFCASSHGGSGAFFGQGTRLTVV.

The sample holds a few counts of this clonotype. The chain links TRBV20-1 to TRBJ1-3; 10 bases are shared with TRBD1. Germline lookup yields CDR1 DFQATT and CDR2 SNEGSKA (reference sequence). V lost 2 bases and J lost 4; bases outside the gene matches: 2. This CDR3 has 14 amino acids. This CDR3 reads CSARRDRGGNTIYF. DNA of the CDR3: TGCAGTGCTAGAAGGGACAGGGGAGGAAACACCATATATTTT.

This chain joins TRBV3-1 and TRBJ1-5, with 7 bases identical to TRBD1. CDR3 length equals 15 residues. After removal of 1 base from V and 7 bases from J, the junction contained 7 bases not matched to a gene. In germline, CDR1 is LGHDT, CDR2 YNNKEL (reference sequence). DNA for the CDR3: TGTGCCAGCAGCCAAGGACAGGGAAGAAGGCAGCCCCAGCATTTT. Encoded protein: CASSQGQGRRQPQHF.

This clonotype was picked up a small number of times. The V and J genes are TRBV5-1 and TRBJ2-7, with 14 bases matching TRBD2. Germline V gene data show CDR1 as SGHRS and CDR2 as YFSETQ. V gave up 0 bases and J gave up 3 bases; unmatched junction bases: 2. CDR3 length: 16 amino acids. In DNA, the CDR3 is TGCGCCAGCAGCTTGGCGACTAGCGGGAGGGTCTACGAGCAGTACTTC. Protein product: CASSLATSGRVYEQYF.

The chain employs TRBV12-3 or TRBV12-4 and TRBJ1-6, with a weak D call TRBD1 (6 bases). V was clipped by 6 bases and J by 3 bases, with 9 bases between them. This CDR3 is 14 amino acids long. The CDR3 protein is CASSQQGYNSPLHF. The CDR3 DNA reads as TGTGCCAGCAGCCAACAGGGCTATAATTCACCCCTCCACTTT.

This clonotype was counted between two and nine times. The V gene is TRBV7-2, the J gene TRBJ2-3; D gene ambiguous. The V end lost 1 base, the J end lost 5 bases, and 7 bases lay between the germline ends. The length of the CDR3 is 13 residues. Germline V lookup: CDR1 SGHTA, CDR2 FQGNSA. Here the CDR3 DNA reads TGTGCCAGCAGCTTAGAGGCGGAAGATACGCAGTATTTT. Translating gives CASSLEAEDTQYF.

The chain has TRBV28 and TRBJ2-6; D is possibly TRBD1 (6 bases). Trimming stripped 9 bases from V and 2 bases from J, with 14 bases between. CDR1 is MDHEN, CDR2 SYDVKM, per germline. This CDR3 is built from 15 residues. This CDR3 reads CASGTLGAGANVLTF. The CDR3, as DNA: TGTGCCAGTGGGACACTTGGGGCTGGGGCCAACGTCCTGACTTTC.

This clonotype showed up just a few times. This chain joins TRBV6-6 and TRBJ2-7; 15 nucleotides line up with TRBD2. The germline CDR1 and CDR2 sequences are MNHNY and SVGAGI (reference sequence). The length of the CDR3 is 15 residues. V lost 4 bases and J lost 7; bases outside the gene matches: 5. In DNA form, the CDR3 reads TGTGCCAGCAGTTTAATCGGACTAGCGGGGGGGGAGCAGTACTTC. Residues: CASSLIGLAGGEQYF.

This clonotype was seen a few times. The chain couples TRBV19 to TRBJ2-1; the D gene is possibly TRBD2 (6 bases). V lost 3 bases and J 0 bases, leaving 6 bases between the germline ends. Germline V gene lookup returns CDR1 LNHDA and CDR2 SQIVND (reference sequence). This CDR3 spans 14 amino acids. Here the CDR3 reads CASSIGSSYNEQFF. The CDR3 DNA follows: TGTGCCAGTAGTATCGGGAGCTCCTACAATGAGCAGTTCTTC.

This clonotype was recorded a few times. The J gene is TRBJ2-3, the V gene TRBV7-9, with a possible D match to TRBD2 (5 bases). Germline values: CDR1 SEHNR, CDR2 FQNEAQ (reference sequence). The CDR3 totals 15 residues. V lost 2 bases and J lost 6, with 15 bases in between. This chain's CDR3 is CASSLTSRGLDTQYF. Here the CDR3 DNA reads TGTGCCAGCAGCTTAACTTCCCGCGGGTTGGATACGCAGTATTTT.

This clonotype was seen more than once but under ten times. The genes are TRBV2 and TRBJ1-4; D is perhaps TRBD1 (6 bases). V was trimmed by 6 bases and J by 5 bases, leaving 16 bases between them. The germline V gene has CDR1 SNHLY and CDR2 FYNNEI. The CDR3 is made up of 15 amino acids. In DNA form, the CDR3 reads TGTGCCAGCAGCAAAGACGGACAGCGAAATGAAAAACTGTTTTTT. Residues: CASSKDGQRNEKLFF.

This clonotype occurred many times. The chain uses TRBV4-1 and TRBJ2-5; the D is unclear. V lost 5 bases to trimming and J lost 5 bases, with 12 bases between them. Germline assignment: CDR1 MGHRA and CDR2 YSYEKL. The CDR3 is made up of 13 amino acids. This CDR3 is CASSALVIETQYF. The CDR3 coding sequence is TGCGCCAGCAGCGCTTTAGTAATCGAGACCCAGTACTTC.